The 27 T cell receptor beta chains reported below all come from one sample, sequenced in a study of blood T cell repertoires in COVID-19. TCRdb's table, derived via immunoSEQ multiplex PCR, lists solely in-frame clones and lacks some. Here the sample spans nearly 250,000 clones, roughly nine tenths being singletons. The source material was peripheral blood. The receptors originated from a woman aged 60-70 years who had recovered from COVID-19.

The chain is built from TRBV27 and TRBJ2-7, with D hard to call. V shed 0 bases and J shed 5 bases, with 17 bases lying between them. Germline assignment: CDR1 MNHEY and CDR2 SMNVEV (reference sequence). The CDR3 loop spans 16 amino acids. The CDR3 region is CASSLSGGFQYDEQYF. CDR3 nucleotides: TGTGCCAGCAGTTTATCTGGTGGCTTCCAGTACGACGAGCAGTACTTC.

CDR3: CASTLFRRDRALEGTEAFF. The CDR3 DNA sequence: TGTGCCAGCACCCTATTTAGACGGGACAGGGCACTTGAGGGCACTGAAGCTTTCTTT. The V call is TRBV21-1, the J call TRBJ1-1; the table's D call of TRBD1 was not tested on the DNA. TRBV21-1 is recorded as a pseudogene. CDR3 length: 19 amino acids.

The CDR3 protein is CASSPATGSGNTIYF. CDR3 coding DNA: TGTGCCAGCAGCCCCGCGACAGGGTCTGGAAACACCATATATTTT. The genes are TRBV7-3 and TRBJ1-3; 7 bases match TRBD1. The CDR3 length is 15 residues. Losses at the gene ends were 5 bases for V and 1 base for J; bases not matched to a gene: 5. Germline CDR1 SGHTA, CDR2 FQGTGA.

The V gene is TRBV5-1, the J gene TRBJ1-3, with 7 bases fitting TRBD1. The CDR3 loop spans 12 amino acids. Unmatched junction bases numbered 2, after V lost 9 bases and J lost 2 bases. From germline, CDR1 is SGHRS and CDR2 YFSETQ. CDR3 sequence reads: CATDRAGNTIYF. The CDR3 bases are TGCGCCACCGACAGGGCTGGAAACACCATATATTTT.

J is TRBJ2-1 and V is TRBV7-2; possibly TRBD1 for D (6 bases). CDR3 length: 15 residues. V lost 4 bases, J lost 2 bases, and 12 bases lay in between. In germline, CDR1 is SGHTA, CDR2 FQGNSA. In DNA form, the CDR3 reads TGTGCCAGCAGCTCCAGCAGGGGAACCTACAATGAGCAGTTCTTC. Translating it yields CASSSSRGTYNEQFF.

This rearrangement joins TRBV19 to TRBJ2-4, with a possible D match to TRBD2 (6 bases). The CDR3 runs 16 residues. The germline CDR1 and CDR2 sequences are LNHDA and SQIVND (reference sequence). Trimming pared 5 bases from V and 2 bases from J, leaving 16 bases between. The CDR3 DNA reads TGTGCCAGTAGTGCCCGACGAGCGGGTACCAAAAACATTCAGTACTTC. This codes for CASSARRAGTKNIQYF.

The rearrangement links TRBV11-1 to TRBJ2-3; D may be TRBD2 (5 bases). Germline lookup yields CDR1 SGHAT and CDR2 FQDESV (reference sequence). V lost 1 base and J 6 bases, leaving 14 bases between the germline ends. The CDR3 is 15 amino acids. The CDR3 nucleotides read TGTGCCAGCAGCTTAGGGGGAGCCCCAGTTGATACGCAGTATTTT. This codes for CASSLGGAPVDTQYF.

V and J are TRBV5-1 and TRBJ2-2; D may be TRBD1 (6 bases). The CDR3 is 16 amino acids. Germline CDR1 reads SGHRS; CDR2 reads YFSETQ. Trimming stripped 7 bases from V and 0 bases from J, with 16 bases between. The CDR3 is CASYKGDNSNTGELFF. The CDR3 nucleotides read TGCGCCAGCTATAAGGGGGACAACTCGAACACCGGGGAGCTGTTTTTT. Full variable domain (remainder filled in from reference TRBV5-1 and TRBJ2-2): KAGVTQTPRYLIKTRGQQVTLSCSPISGHRSVSWYQQTPGQGLQFLFEYFSETQRNKGNFPGRFSGRQFSNSRSEMNVSTLELGDSALYLCASYKGDNSNTGELFFGEGSRLTVL.

This CDR3 reads CASSENSHVGGDGYTF. As DNA, the CDR3 is TGTGCCAGCAGTGAGAACTCGCATGTGGGGGGAGATGGCTACACCTTC. The chain is built from TRBV2 and TRBJ1-2; tentatively, D is TRBD1 (5 bases). CDR1 and CDR2 from the germline V gene are SNHLY and FYNNEI. This CDR3 has 16 amino acids. V was clipped by 3 bases and J by 6 bases, with 20 bases between them.

The chain links TRBV11-2 to TRBJ2-7; a possible D gene is TRBD2 (5 bases). CDR1 and CDR2 from the germline V gene are SGHAT and FQNNGV. This CDR3 has 13 residues. The germline V and J ends were trimmed by 1 base and 5 bases, with 9 bases remaining between them. This CDR3 reads CASSLVASNEQYF. The CDR3 DNA reads TGTGCCAGCAGCTTAGTCGCTAGCAACGAGCAGTACTTC.

This sequence joins TRBV5-1 and TRBJ1-2; no definite D call. V lost 4 bases to trimming and J lost 3 bases, with 13 bases between them. Per the germline V gene, CDR1 is SGHRS and CDR2 is YFSETQ. The CDR3 extends over 14 amino acids. For the CDR3, the DNA is TGCGCCAGCAGCGTCGGAGGGAGTTACTATGGCTACACCTTC. Its protein is CASSVGGSYYGYTF.

The genes are TRBV6-5 and TRBJ2-7; D is uncertain. Germline-derived CDR1 and CDR2 are MNHEY and SVGAGI. CDR3 size: 14 residues. Between the trimmed V and J ends, which lost 2 bases and 0 bases, there was a span of 8 bases. CDR3 coding DNA: TGTGCCAGCAGTTACGGCCCCAACTCCTACGAGCAGTACTTC. Protein: CASSYGPNSYEQYF.

This chain connects TRBV10-3 to TRBJ2-3; D unclear. With 2 bases removed from V and 1 base from J, the gap between germline ends came to 10 bases. From germline, CDR1 is ENHRY and CDR2 SYGVKD. The CDR3 extends over 15 amino acids. CDR3 amino acids: CAISELGERTDTQYF. CDR3 in DNA: TGTGCCATCAGTGAGCTAGGCGAGCGCACAGATACGCAGTATTTT.

The gene calls are TRBV2 and TRBJ2-7; the D gene is possibly TRBD2 (6 bases). The CDR3 sequence is 15 residues long. Germline V gene lookup returns CDR1 SNHLY and CDR2 FYNNEI. Trimming left V 6 bases short and J 0 bases short, with 15 bases between. CDR3 residues: CASSPGLSSSYEQYF. In DNA form, the CDR3 reads TGTGCCAGCAGCCCGGGACTGTCGAGCTCCTACGAGCAGTACTTC.

The chain combines TRBV12-3 or TRBV12-4 with TRBJ2-3; D not certain. The CDR3 extends over 12 amino acids. Trimming cost V 3 bases and J 1 base, with 2 bases left between them. The CDR3 spells CASSFGTDTQYF. The CDR3 bases are TGTGCCAGCAGTTTCGGCACAGATACGCAGTATTTT.

The chain uses TRBV9 and TRBJ2-3, with TRBD1 as a possible D gene (6 bases). From germline, CDR1 is SGDLS and CDR2 YYNGEE. The V gene lost 4 bases and the J gene lost 7 bases, with 7 bases spanning the gap. This CDR3 spans 11 amino acids. The DNA of the CDR3 is TGTGCCAGCAGCACAGGGAATACGCAGTATTTT. Residues: CASSTGNTQYF.

This sequence joins TRBV11-2 and TRBJ2-3; D possibly corresponds to TRBD1 (5 bases). Germline assignment: CDR1 SGHAT and CDR2 FQNNGV. Trimming shortened V by 5 bases and J by 14 bases, and 17 bases separated the two germline ends. This CDR3 spans 12 amino acids. CDR3 nucleotides: TGTGCCAGCAGCCCAGGGTGGGTGGAGCGGTATTTT. Translation gives CASSPGWVERYF. Together with reference TRBV11-2 and TRBJ2-3, the CDR3 gives the full variable domain: EAGVAQSPRYKIIEKRQSVAFWCNPISGHATLYWYQQILGQGPKLLIQFQNNGVVDDSQLPKDRFSAERLKGVDSTLKIQPAKLEDSAVYLCASSPGWVERYFGPGTRLTVL.

Concerning this clone: The same CDR3 is also encoded by other DNA sequences in this sample. This rearrangement joins TRBV19 to TRBJ2-3; 8 nucleotides line up with TRBD1. Trimming cost V 6 bases and J 1 base; bases outside gene matches: 0. Germline V gene sequence: CDR1 LNHDA, CDR2 SQIVND (reference sequence). This CDR3 has 13 amino acids. The CDR3 DNA follows: TGTGCCAGTAGGGGACAGGGCACAGATACGCAGTATTTT. Its translation is CASRGQGTDTQYF.

CDR3 residues: CASSYDTGRVEEKLFF. In DNA form, the CDR3 reads TGTGCCAGCAGTTACGACACAGGGAGGGTGGAGGAAAAACTGTTTTTT. This sequence joins TRBV6-5 and TRBJ1-4, with D perhaps TRBD1 (6 bases). Trimming took off 2 bases at V and 8 bases at J, with 18 bases between the two ends. Germline CDR1 and CDR2: MNHEY and SVGAGI. This CDR3 has 16 amino acids.

The chain uses TRBV5-1 and TRBJ2-2; D is possibly TRBD2 (5 bases). The CDR3 is made up of 14 amino acids. Trimming removed 4 bases at V and 0 bases at J, with 7 bases between. CDR1 and CDR2 (germline): SGHRS, YFSETQ. CDR3 sequence reads: CASSEGSNTGELFF. The CDR3 bases are TGCGCCAGCAGCGAGGGATCGAACACCGGGGAGCTGTTTTTT.

The J gene is TRBJ1-2, the V gene TRBV19, with 11 bases identical to TRBD1. The germline gives CDR1 LNHDA, CDR2 SQIVND (reference sequence). Trimming removed 7 bases from V and 4 bases from J; junction bases left unmatched: 14. This CDR3 is built from 17 residues. CDR3 amino acids: CASTPPGTGGWGYGYTF. CDR3 sequence (DNA): TGTGCCAGTACTCCCCCCGGGACAGGGGGTTGGGGCTATGGCTACACCTTC.

The J gene is TRBJ1-4, the V gene TRBV13, with 10 positions matching TRBD1. The germline V gene has CDR1 PRHDT and CDR2 FYEKMQ (reference sequence). This CDR3 has 14 residues. The V segment lost 4 bases and the J segment 6 bases; nucleotides outside the gene matches: 2. The CDR3 sequence is CASSSTGGYEKLFF. The CDR3 coding sequence is TGTGCCAGCAGCTCGACAGGGGGCTATGAAAAACTGTTTTTT.

The V and J genes are TRBV3-1 (or the pseudogene TRBV3-2) and TRBJ2-1, with D possibly matching TRBD2 (5 bases). CDR1 and CDR2 (germline): LGHDT, YNNKEL (reference sequence). Trimming removed 2 bases from V and 9 bases from J, with 8 bases in between. There are 12 residues in the CDR3. In DNA form, the CDR3 reads TGTGCCAGCAGCCAACTTGGAGGTGAGCAGTTCTTC. It translates to CASSQLGGEQFF.

This rearrangement joins TRBV2 to TRBJ1-2, with 7 positions matching TRBD1. V shed 4 bases and J 4 bases; nucleotides not matched to a gene: 6. Germline-derived CDR1 and CDR2 are SNHLY and FYNNEI. CDR3 size: 14 residues. CDR3 protein: CASSGDSLGYGYTF. For the CDR3, the DNA is TGTGCCAGCAGTGGGGACAGTCTCGGCTATGGCTACACCTTC.

The gene calls are TRBV7-3 and TRBJ1-6; TRBD1 matches 8 bases. The germline V gene has CDR1 SGHTA and CDR2 FQGTGA. The V gene end was trimmed by 4 bases and the J gene end by 6 bases; junction bases not matched to a gene: 5. This CDR3 is built from 15 residues. The CDR3 DNA reads TGTGCCAGCAGCTCCAGGGGGCTTGGTAATTCACCCCTCCACTTT. Translation: CASSSRGLGNSPLHF.

The genes are TRBV7-8 and TRBJ2-1; D not resolved. V lost 0 bases, J lost 6 bases, and 12 bases lay in between. CDR3 length equals 15 residues. Germline-derived CDR1 and CDR2 are SGHVS and FQNEAQ. The DNA for the CDR3 is TGTGCCAGCAGCTTAGCGCGGCTGTATACCAATGAGCAGTTCTTC. Residues: CASSLARLYTNEQFF. The complete variable domain, with remaining parts taken from reference TRBV7-8 and TRBJ2-1, reads GAGVSQSPRYKVAKRGQDVALRCDPISGHVSLFWYQQALGQGPEFLTYFQNEAQLDKSGLPSDRFFAERPEGSVSTLKIQRTQQEDSAVYLCASSLARLYTNEQFFGPGTRLTVL.

The V gene is TRBV28, the J gene TRBJ1-2; 12 bases map to TRBD1. The V gene's germline CDR1 is MDHEN and CDR2 SYDVKM. The CDR3 is 18 residues long. Losses at the gene ends were 1 base for V and 7 bases for J; bases not matched to a gene: 13. In nucleotides, the CDR3 is TGTGCCAGCAGTTTATTGACCGGGACAGGGGGCCGAATCGGTGGCTACACCTTC. It specifies CASSLLTGTGGRIGGYTF.